Presented here are 25 T cell receptor beta chains from one specimen sequenced in a study of blood T cells in healthy people across ages. A second about 6 to 12 cycle PCR used barcoded and J-beta primers. TCRdb used MiXCR to reprocess the 5' RACE reads, holding one entry per CDR3 protein. Seen here are 1.5 million to 2 million distinct CDR3 sequences, 25% to 30% observed once, and the top ten hold 6.5% to 8.5%. Material: blood. The origin of the receptors is a woman in her 30s in good health.

As for this clonotype: Compared with germline, one end of the junction differs, possibly owing to a read error. The chain uses TRBV12-3 or TRBV12-4 and TRBJ2-7, with D possibly being TRBD1 (6 bases). The CDR3 has 15 amino acids. CDR3 nucleotides: TGTGCCTGCAGTCCCCGACAGGCTAGCTCCTACGAGCAGTACTTC. Protein: CACSPRQASSYEQYF.

Comments on this clonotype: At one boundary the junction diverges from the germline segment, which might be a read error. This chain joins TRBV7-2 and TRBJ2-1; D possibly matches TRBD1 or TRBD2 (5 bases each). This CDR3 is built from 14 residues. Germline CDR1 is SGHTA and CDR2 is FQGNSA. The CDR3 coding sequence is TGTGCCAGCCGCTTAGCGTTCAGGGTCTATGAGCAGTTCTTC. This translates into CASRLAFRVYEQFF.

This clonotype showed up just a few times. The chain couples TRBV7-2 to TRBJ1-2; possibly TRBD1 for D (5 bases). V was clipped by 6 bases and J by 1 base, with 9 bases between them. Germline V CDR1 and CDR2: SGHTA, FQGNSA. This CDR3 has 13 amino acids. The CDR3 reads CASSHRYNYGYTF. In DNA, the CDR3 is TGTGCCAGCAGTCACAGGTATAACTATGGCTACACCTTC. Combining the CDR3 with reference TRBV7-2 and TRBJ1-2 gives the whole variable domain GAGVSQSPSNKVTEKGKDVELRCDPISGHTALYWYRQSLGQGLEFLIYFQGNSAPDKSGLPSDRFSAERTGGSVSTLTIQRTQQEDSAVYLCASSHRYNYGYTFGSGTRLTVV.

In its sample, this clonotype was seen many times. This chain joins TRBV29-1 and TRBJ1-5; a weak D match, TRBD1 (5 bases). The CDR3 extends over 13 amino acids. Germline V CDR1 and CDR2: SQVTM, ANQGSEA. The V gene lost 6 bases and the J gene lost 2 bases, with 11 bases spanning the gap. In nucleotides, the CDR3 is TGCAGCGTGGGGCAGGATGGCAATCAGCCCCAGCATTTT. Its translation: CSVGQDGNQPQHF.

V gene TRBV19 combines with J gene TRBJ2-3, with D unclear. CDR1 LNHDA and CDR2 SQIVND come from the germline V gene (reference sequence). Trimming stripped 5 bases from V and 2 bases from J, with 23 bases between. The CDR3 spans 18 residues. Here the CDR3 DNA reads TGTGCCAGTAGTGCTGTTTCCGGGCCAATTAGCTTCACAGATACGCAGTATTTT. Translation: CASSAVSGPISFTDTQYF.

This clonotype has just a few counts. CDR3 nucleotide sequence: TGTGCCAGCACTGGGGACGGAATTGGCACCGGGGAGCTGTTTTTT. Translating it yields CASTGDGIGTGELFF. The chain has TRBV2 and TRBJ2-2; D is tentatively TRBD1 or TRBD2 (5 bases each). The length of the CDR3 is 15 residues. The V end was cut by 7 bases, the J end by 4 bases, with 16 bases between. In germline, CDR1 is SNHLY, CDR2 FYNNEI.

As to this clonotype: Given a much more abundant clone one base away, this may be a read error. The chain joins TRBV12-3 or TRBV12-4 to TRBJ1-2; D is unresolved. Trimming left V 9 bases short and J 7 bases short, with 12 bases between. The CDR3 contains 11 residues. In nucleotides, the CDR3 is TGTGCCAGTATCGAGGACCGTGGCTACACCTTC. Protein sequence: CASIEDRGYTF.

Comments on this clonotype: Its ends do not fully match the called genes, so a read error is possible. V is TRBV12-3 or TRBV12-4 and J is TRBJ2-3; D remains ambiguous. This CDR3 spans 16 amino acids. CDR3: CVSSLLAGSSTDTQYF. CDR3 sequence (DNA): TGTGTCAGCAGTTTATTGGCCGGATCTAGCACAGATACGCAGTATTTT.

The chain joins TRBV7-9 to TRBJ2-4, with D hard to call. There are 13 residues in the CDR3. V dropped 2 bases and J dropped 8 bases, with 10 bases sitting between them. In germline, CDR1 is SEHNR, CDR2 FQNEAQ (reference sequence). The CDR3 loop is CASSLKSLDIQYF. DNA for the CDR3: TGTGCCAGCAGCTTAAAGTCCCTTGACATTCAGTACTTC.

This clonotype was observed at least ten times. Mismatch with germline at one junction end may stem from a read error. V and J are TRBV10-2 and TRBJ1-2, with TRBD1 as a possible D gene (6 bases). This CDR3 region has 13 residues. Germline V gene sequence: CDR1 WSHSY, CDR2 SAAADI. CDR3 bases: TGCGCCACCAGTAAACAGGGCGACTATGGCTACACCTTC. As protein: CATSKQGDYGYTF.

The V and J genes are TRBV7-9 and TRBJ1-6; D is uncertain. CDR1 and CDR2 from the germline V gene are SEHNR and FQNEAQ (reference sequence). The CDR3 runs to 14 residues. V lost 3 bases and J lost 4, with 7 bases in between. For the CDR3, the DNA is TGTGCCAGCAGCTTTTCTCAGTATAATTCACCCCTCCACTTT. As protein: CASSFSQYNSPLHF.

The sample holds a few counts of this clonotype. The CDR3 sequence: CASSTRRLAGIYEQYF. The CDR3 coding sequence is TGTGCCAGCAGCACTCGCCGGCTAGCGGGGATCTACGAGCAGTACTTC. The V and J genes are TRBV7-2 and TRBJ2-7, with TRBD2 matching over 9 bases. V lost 5 bases, J lost 3 bases, and 11 bases stayed unmatched. This CDR3 has 16 amino acids. CDR1 is SGHTA and CDR2 is FQGNSA in the germline V gene.

This clonotype was seen just once. V usage is TRBV7-9 and J usage is TRBJ2-7, with D possibly called TRBD1 or TRBD2 (5 bases each). The V gene lost 6 bases and the J gene lost 5 bases, with 17 bases spanning the gap. From germline, CDR1 is SEHNR and CDR2 FQNEAQ (reference sequence). The CDR3 has 14 residues. This chain's CDR3 is CASRPLLGTDEQYF. DNA for the CDR3: TGTGCCAGCAGGCCCCTCCTCGGGACGGACGAGCAGTACTTC.

This sequence joins TRBV4-1 and TRBJ1-1; 7 nucleotides align to TRBD1. Germline lookup yields CDR1 MGHRA and CDR2 YSYEKL. Trimming removed 2 bases from V and 5 bases from J; junction bases left unmatched: 11. The CDR3 has 16 amino acids. The CDR3 coding sequence is TGCGCCAGCAGCCAACCCCGATGGACAGGCGGGACTGAAGCTTTCTTT. Translated, it gives CASSQPRWTGGTEAFF.

V gene TRBV20-1 combines with J gene TRBJ2-7; 12 nucleotides agree with TRBD2. Germline CDR1 and CDR2: DFQATT and SNEGSKA (reference sequence). The V segment lost 5 bases and the J segment 6 bases; nucleotides outside the gene matches: 5. The CDR3 sequence is 13 residues long. CDR3 protein: CSASGLAGLEQYF. The CDR3, as DNA: TGCAGTGCTTCGGGACTAGCGGGTCTCGAGCAGTACTTC.

This CDR3 is CATGLAGRSGEQYF. CDR3 DNA: TGTGCCACCGGGCTAGCGGGGAGATCCGGAGAGCAGTACTTC. V and J are TRBV24-1 and TRBJ2-4, with 9 bases aligning to TRBD2. There are 14 residues in the CDR3. The germline gives CDR1 KGHDR, CDR2 SFDVKD. Unmatched junction bases numbered 15, after V lost 9 bases and J lost 13 bases.

The V and J genes are TRBV27 and TRBJ2-4; 13 nucleotides agree with TRBD2. This CDR3 spans 15 amino acids. CDR1 is MNHEY and CDR2 is SMNVEV in the germline V gene (reference sequence). J gave up 14 bases and V 6 bases, and 13 bases lay outside the gene matches. Written as DNA, the CDR3 is TGTGCCAGCAGGCCCGGGACTAGCGGGGACCGAGGGGAGTACTTC. This encodes CASRPGTSGDRGEYF.

This clonotype was recorded at least ten times. The V call is TRBV7-2, the J call TRBJ1-2; D remains unclear. Germline V gene lookup returns CDR1 SGHTA and CDR2 FQGNSA. Between the trimmed V and J ends, which lost 1 base and 2 bases, there was a span of 8 bases. This CDR3 spans 14 amino acids. CDR3 protein: CASSLGSLNYGYTF. CDR3 DNA sequence: TGTGCCAGCAGCTTAGGGTCACTAAACTATGGCTACACCTTC. The full variable domain, with the rest looked up from reference TRBV7-2 and TRBJ1-2, is GAGVSQSPSNKVTEKGKDVELRCDPISGHTALYWYRQSLGQGLEFLIYFQGNSAPDKSGLPSDRFSAERTGGSVSTLTIQRTQQEDSAVYLCASSLGSLNYGYTFGSGTRLTVV.

V and J are TRBV10-3 and TRBJ2-5; D is unresolved. Germline assignment: CDR1 ENHRY and CDR2 SYGVKD. V gave up 2 bases and J gave up 2 bases, with 6 bases separating them. This CDR3 region has 13 residues. Here the CDR3 reads CAISENPQETQYF. CDR3 coding DNA: TGTGCCATCAGTGAGAACCCACAAGAGACCCAGTACTTC.

At least ten counts were recorded for this clonotype. The CDR3 sequence: CASSPPPPGPGETQYF. CDR3 nucleotide sequence: TGCGCCAGCAGCCCTCCACCGCCCGGCCCCGGGGAGACCCAGTACTTC. This chain links TRBV5-1 with TRBJ2-5; D gene ambiguous. The V end was cut by 4 bases, the J end by 5 bases, with 21 bases between. Per germline, CDR1 SGHRS and CDR2 YFSETQ. This CDR3 is built from 16 residues.

This clonotype was seen a handful of times. J is TRBJ1-1 and V is TRBV12-3 or TRBV12-4; the D gene is possibly TRBD1 (5 bases). The CDR3 sequence is 16 residues long. V lost 1 base and J 1 base, leaving 13 bases between the germline ends. CDR3 sequence reads: CASSLGGEGWNTEAFF. In DNA, the CDR3 is TGTGCCAGCAGTTTAGGGGGAGAGGGGTGGAACACTGAAGCTTTCTTT.

This clonotype was seen only a few times. Given a much more abundant clone one base away, this may be a read error. The chain carries TRBV18 and TRBJ2-7, with TRBD2 identical over 8 bases. The CDR3 length is 14 residues. Germline CDR1 KGHSH, CDR2 LQKENI. The chain's CDR3 is CASSPGTSYYKQYF. The CDR3 region has the DNA TGTGCCAGCTCACCGGGGACTAGTTACTACAAGCAGTACTTC.

This chain links TRBV3-1 with TRBJ2-5, with D tentatively TRBD1 (6 bases). V was trimmed by 2 bases and J by 2 bases, leaving 15 bases between them. Per the germline V gene, CDR1 is LGHDT and CDR2 is YNNKEL (reference sequence). This CDR3 has 16 amino acids. The DNA of the CDR3 is TGTGCCAGCAGCCAATGGACAGCCTCTAATCAAGAGACCCAGTACTTC. This translates into CASSQWTASNQETQYF.

The chain couples TRBV11-2 to TRBJ1-2; D might be TRBD1 (5 bases). Germline V gives CDR1 SGHAT, CDR2 FQNNGV. This CDR3 is built from 14 residues. V dropped 5 bases and J dropped 8 bases, with 18 bases sitting between them. The CDR3 protein is CASSERGFRRGYTF. The CDR3 DNA sequence: TGTGCCAGCAGCGAACGGGGGTTCAGGAGGGGCTACACCTTC.

The chain carries TRBV27 and TRBJ2-7; a weak D match, TRBD2 (6 bases). This CDR3 contains 15 residues. Trimming stripped 9 bases from V and 7 bases from J, with 25 bases between. From germline, CDR1 is MNHEY and CDR2 SMNVEV (reference sequence). CDR3 residues: CASDYGGNAYNEQYF. Here the CDR3 DNA reads TGTGCCAGTGACTATGGCGGGAACGCCTACAATGAGCAGTACTTC.